This T cell receptor beta chain stems from a study of blood T cell repertoires in COVID-19 (dated by TCRdb to 2019 to 2021). Broadly, across the study: The collaborator samples originated in the United States, Italy and Spain and spanned the acute and convalescent phases of COVID-19. A de-identified subject ID, COVID-19 status, age in years and sex were almost always included in the sample metadata. The samples were drawn from the first 160 participants of the ongoing ImmuneRACE study and from over 950 subjects provided by 6 global collaborators. The repertoires were made available in a free public database intended to serve as a resource for research on the immune response to SARS-CoV-2. The prospective study material was composed of cDNA or gDNA derived from T cells, B-cell-depleted T cells, or PBMCs. Deeply sampled blood TCRbeta repertoires from subjects exposed to, actively infected with, or recovered from COVID-19 were included in the dataset. HLA class I and class II types, where available, came from metadata supplied by the sample provider rather than from assay-based typing. The investigation overall reported the following: Clinical and demographic metadata were provided uncurated, with the amount varying by source and participant.

The germline V gene specifies MNHNS as CDR1 and SASEGT as CDR2. The CDR3 measures 16 amino acids from cysteine to phenylalanine. The kept DNA is CDR3 alone, 48 bases in frame from the first base. V is reduced by 4 bases and J by 7 bases, leaving a spacing of 19 bases between them. Each collaborating institution followed its own protocols to collect whole blood in K2EDTA tubes. For TCRbeta analysis, collaborators shipped samples in one of three forms: frozen whole blood, isolated PBMCs, or DNA extracted from either of those sample types. Regarding this clone: Its antigen remains undetermined. Base quality data are lacking; no much larger clone is found one base away.

TCRbeta CDR3 regions were amplified from genomic DNA using the immunoSEQ Assay, a bias-controlled multiplex PCR. The study's own analysis went as follows. Nucleated cell counts per sample were estimated from amplification of reference gene primers within the assay. To quantify the absolute abundance of each unique TCRbeta CDR3 rearrangement, sequence reads were collapsed and filtered. For each sample, productive Simpson clonality was calculated as the square root of Simpson's diversity index across productive rearrangements. TCRdb re-hosts the immuneACCESS table, in-frame sequences only. Its copies lack some clones; in the studies checked, an unresolved V gene accounts for under half of them, and the cause for the rest is not known. V, J and clone size are taken as reported in that table, and D and trimming were inferred from the DNA itself. The sample records 50,000 to 80,000 clones, 65% to 90% of which are singletons. The ten largest clones capture about 6% of the sample.

Material: peripheral blood. This TCR was sampled from a woman aged 60-75 years with acute or convalescent COVID-19. Rearrangement joined TRBV6-1 to TRBJ1-4; TRBD1 is a weak D gene call, 6 bases matching. The nucleotides are TGTGCCAGCAGTGGCATGAGCAGGGGATCCCCTGAAAAACTGTTTTTT. Its amino acids are CASSGMSRGSPEKLFF.